This T cell receptor beta chain was obtained from a study of blood T cell repertoires in COVID-19. Authors' analysis steps: Reference gene primer amplification yielded estimated nucleated cell counts. Clones were sequenced by immunoSEQ multiplex PCR, and TCRdb holds only the in-frame ones, with some missing. V and J calls plus clone size are reproduced from that table; the DNA served to infer D and trimming. The sample holds under 150,000 clones; roughly four fifths are singletons and the top ten take around 13%. The clonotype originates from a human donor in a cohort sampled during active COVID-19. Input material: peripheral blood.

This CDR3 is CAIRSAGGSTDTQYF. The DNA for the CDR3 is TGTGCCATCAGATCAGCGGGGGGGAGCACAGATACGCAGTATTTT. The chain carries TRBV10-3 and TRBJ2-3; 10 bases align to TRBD2. The CDR3 length is 15 residues. Germline V gene data show CDR1 as ENHRY and CDR2 as SYGVKD. After removal of 6 bases from V and 0 bases from J, the junction contained 3 bases not matched to a gene.